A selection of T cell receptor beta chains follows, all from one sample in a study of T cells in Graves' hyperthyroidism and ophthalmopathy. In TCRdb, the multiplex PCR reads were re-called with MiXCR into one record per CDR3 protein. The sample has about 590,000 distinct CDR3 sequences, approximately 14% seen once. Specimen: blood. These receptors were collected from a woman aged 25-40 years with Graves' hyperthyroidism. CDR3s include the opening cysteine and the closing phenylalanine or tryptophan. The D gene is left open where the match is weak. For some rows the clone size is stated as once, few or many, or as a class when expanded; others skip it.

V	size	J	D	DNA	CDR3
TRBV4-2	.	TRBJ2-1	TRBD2	TGTGCCAGCAGCCAAGATACGGGAGGTGAGCAGTTCTTC	CASSQDTGGEQFF
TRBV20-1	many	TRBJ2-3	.	TGCAGTGCACCCCTGGGAGGTGGCACAGATACGCAGTATTTT	CSAPLGGGTDTQYF
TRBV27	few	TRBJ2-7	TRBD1	TGTGGCAGCAGTTTGGCGGACAGGGGGACCTCCTACGAGCAGTACTTC	CGSSLADRGTSYEQYF
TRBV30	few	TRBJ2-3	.	TGTGCCTCCACTCTGGATACGCAGTATTTT	CASTLDTQYF
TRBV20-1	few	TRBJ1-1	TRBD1	TGCAGTGCTAGAGAGAGGACAGGAGCCGTTTTCAGCACTGAAGCTTTCTTT	CSARERTGAVFSTEAFF
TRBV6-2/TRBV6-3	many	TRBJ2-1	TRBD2	TGTGCCAGCAGTCAGGGACTAGCGGGAGGGCCTTTCATGCCCTACAATGAGCAGTTCTTC	CASSQGLAGGPFMPYNEQFF
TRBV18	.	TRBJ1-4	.	TGTGCCAGCTCACCACCGGGGGCAACTAATGAAAAACTGTTTTTT	CASSPPGATNEKLFF
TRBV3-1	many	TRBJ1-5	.	TGTGCCAGCAGCCAAGAGGGCATGTGGGCTCAGCCCCAGCATTTT	CASSQEGMWAQPQHF
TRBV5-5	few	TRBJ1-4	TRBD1	TGTGCCAGCAGCTTGGCCCGGCAGGGGGCGGAAAAACTGTTTTTT	CASSLARQGAEKLFF
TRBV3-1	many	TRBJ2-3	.	TGTGCCAGCAGTCCAGCCAGCGGGCACACAGATACGCAGTATTTT	CASSPASGHTDTQYF
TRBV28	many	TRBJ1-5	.	TGTGCCAGCAGTTTTGGGCAGGGGTCTCAGCCCCAGCATTTT	CASSFGQGSQPQHF
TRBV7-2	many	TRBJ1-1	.	TGTGCCAGCAGCACACAAGGGTTCATGAACACTGAAGCTTTCTTT	CASSTQGFMNTEAFF
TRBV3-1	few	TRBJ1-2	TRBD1	TGTGCCAGCAGCCAAGATGCTACAGGGGCCTATGGCTACACCTTC	CASSQDATGAYGYTF
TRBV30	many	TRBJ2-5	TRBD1	TGTGCCCGTGGGGGGGACAGGGGAAGGACCCAGTACTTC	CARGGDRGRTQYF
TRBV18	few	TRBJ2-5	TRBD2	TGTGCCAGCTCACCACCGATTGATACTAGCGGGAGCCCCAGGGACTTC	CASSPPIDTSGSPRDF
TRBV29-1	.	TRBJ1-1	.	TGCAGCGTTGAAACCCCTAGGGGATCTCAAGCTTTCTTT	CSVETPRGSQAFF
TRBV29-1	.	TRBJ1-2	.	TGCAGCGTTGAAGACCCACCCGGGGGGGGGCGGTATGGCTACACCTTC	CSVEDPPGGGRYGYTF
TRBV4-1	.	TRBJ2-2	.	TGCGCCAGCAGCCAACCCCCCTTTGGCACCGGGGAGCTGTTTTTT	CASSQPPFGTGELFF
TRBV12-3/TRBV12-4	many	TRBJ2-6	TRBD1	TGTGCCAGCAGAGCGACAGGGACCGGGGCCAACGTCCTGACTTTC	CASRATGTGANVLTF
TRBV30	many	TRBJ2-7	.	TGTGCCTGGAGCCTACAGGGCTACGAGCAGTACTTC	CAWSLQGYEQYF
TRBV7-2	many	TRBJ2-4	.	TGTGCCAGCAGCCCGCTGCCGGCAGGGGCGGCCAAAAACATTCAGTACTTC	CASSPLPAGAAKNIQYF
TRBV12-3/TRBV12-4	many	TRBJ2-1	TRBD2	TGTGCCAGCAGGACTAGCGGGAGGGCCGTCAATGAGCAGTTCTTC	CASRTSGRAVNEQFF
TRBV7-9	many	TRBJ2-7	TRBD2	TGTGCCAGCAGCTTAGGACTGACTAGCGGGAGCTCCAAGTACTTC	CASSLGLTSGSSKYF
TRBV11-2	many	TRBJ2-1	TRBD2	TGTGCCAGCAGCCCCGGCGGGAGGGGGATCTACAATGAGCAGTTCTTC	CASSPGGRGIYNEQFF
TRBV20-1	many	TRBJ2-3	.	TGCAGTGCTAGAGAGGACGGGAAGGCAGATACGCAGTATTTT	CSAREDGKADTQYF
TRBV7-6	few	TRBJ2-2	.	TGTGCCAGCAGCTTAAAGGAACACACCGGGGAGCTGTTTTTT	CASSLKEHTGELFF
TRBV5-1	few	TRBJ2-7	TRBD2	TGCGCCAGCAGCTTCTGGACTAGCGGGAGTGAGCAGTACTTC	CASSFWTSGSEQYF
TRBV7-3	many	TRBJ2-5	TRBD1	TGTGCCAGCAGCTTAAACTTAGGACAGGGGGAGACCCAGTACTTC	CASSLNLGQGETQYF
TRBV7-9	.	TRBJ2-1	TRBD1	TGTGCCAGCAGCTTAGAACCGGGACAGGGGGCCTACAATGAGCAGTTCTTC	CASSLEPGQGAYNEQFF
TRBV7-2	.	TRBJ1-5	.	TGTGCCAGCAGCTCTCAGGGAATCGATCAGCCCCAGCATTTT	CASSSQGIDQPQHF
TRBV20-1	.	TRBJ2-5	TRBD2	TGCAGTGCTAGACCTGAACTAGCGGTGTACCAAGAGACCCAGTACTTC	CSARPELAVYQETQYF
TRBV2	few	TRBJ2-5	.	TGTGCCAGCTGTAAAATCCAAGAGACCCAGTACTTC	CASCKIQETQYF
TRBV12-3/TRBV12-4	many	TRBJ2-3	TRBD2	TGTGCCAGCAGAGAAACCGGGACTAGCGGGAGGGTGTCCTCAGATACGCAGTATTTT	CASRETGTSGRVSSDTQYF
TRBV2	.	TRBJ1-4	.	TGTGCCAGCAGAGGGGACATTTTGGGGGACAATGAAAAACTGTTTTTT	CASRGDILGDNEKLFF
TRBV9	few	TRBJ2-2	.	TGTGCCAGCAGCGTAGGGGTAGGGGGGAACACCGGGGAGCTGTTTTTT	CASSVGVGGNTGELFF
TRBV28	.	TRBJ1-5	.	TGTGCCAGCACCTCGGGGGAAAGCAATCAGCCCCAGCATTTT	CASTSGESNQPQHF
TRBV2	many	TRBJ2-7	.	TGTGCCAGCACCGTCAAGCCTTACGAGCAGTACTTC	CASTVKPYEQYF
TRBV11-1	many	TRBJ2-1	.	TGTGCCAGCAGCCAAGGACACTACGGCTACAATGAGCAGTTCTTC	CASSQGHYGYNEQFF
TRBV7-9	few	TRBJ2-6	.	TGTGCCAGCAGCCACGGATACTCTGGGGCCAACGTCCTGACTTTC	CASSHGYSGANVLTF
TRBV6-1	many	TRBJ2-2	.	TGTGCCAGCAGTGAATTTACGGGAGTCGGGCCCGGGGAGCTGTTTTTT	CASSEFTGVGPGELFF
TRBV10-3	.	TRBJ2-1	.	TGTGCCATCAGTGGGGGAGCAGACAGCTACAATGAGCAGTTCTTC	CAISGGADSYNEQFF
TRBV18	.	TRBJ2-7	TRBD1	TGTGCCAGCTCACCACAAGGGACAGAAGTCTACGAGCAGTACTTC	CASSPQGTEVYEQYF
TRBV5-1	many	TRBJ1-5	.	TGCGCCAGCAGCTTGGGACTGGGGTATCAGCCCCAGCATTTT	CASSLGLGYQPQHF
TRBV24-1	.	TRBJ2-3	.	TGTGCCACTTCGAGCAGCACAGATACGCAGTATTTT	CATSSSTDTQYF
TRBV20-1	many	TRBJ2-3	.	TGCAGTGCGCCTCAGGGGGGTGAGGTTGCGCAGTATTTT	CSAPQGGEVAQYF
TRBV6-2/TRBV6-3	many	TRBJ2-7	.	TGTGCCAGCAGTTACCGGTTGCGTAGAGACGAGCAGTACTTC	CASSYRLRRDEQYF
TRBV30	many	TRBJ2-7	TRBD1	TGTGCCTGGAGTGTAGGCACAGGGGGCTTTGAGCAGTACTTC	CAWSVGTGGFEQYF
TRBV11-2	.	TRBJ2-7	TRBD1	TGTGCCAGCAGCCTAACTGGACAGGGCTTCAACGAGCAGTACTTC	CASSLTGQGFNEQYF
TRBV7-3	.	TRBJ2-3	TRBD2	TGTGCCAGCGGCTCCCGAGCCGGGACTAGCGGGAGAGATACGCAGTATTTT	CASGSRAGTSGRDTQYF
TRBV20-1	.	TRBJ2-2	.	TGCAGTGCTAGAGTCCACACGACAGACACCGGGGAGCTGTTTTTT	CSARVHTTDTGELFF
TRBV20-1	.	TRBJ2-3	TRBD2	TGCAGTGCTAGAGATCCGAATAGCGGGAGGGTTTCTACGCAGTATTTT	CSARDPNSGRVSTQYF